Sequencing of this T cell receptor beta chain was carried out in a study of T cell responses to AZD1222 COVID-19 vaccine. Study results and caveats: Repertoires were collected only later (after the peak T cell response had occurred). Only a handful of AZD1222 recipients, roughly 6 in all, had baseline seropositivity. Possibly, clonal diversity was underestimated; donors were largely white British and included more females. Vaccine-associated CD4 TCRs ranged over spike, dominating at 160-218 and 743-854.

As to this clone: Its specificity is unknown.

There are 14 residues in the CDR3. CDR1 MNHEY and CDR2 SVGAGI come from the germline V gene. V lost 11 bases, J lost 1 base, and 17 bases lay in between. Assay: immunoSEQ multiplex PCR; the TCRdb copy retains only in-frame clones and omits some. The table includes approximately 150,000 clones, 93% detected once. The clonotype originates from an adult who had recovered from COVID-19. The V gene is TRBV6-5, the J gene TRBJ1-1; no definite D call. The input for sequencing was peripheral blood, taken after recovery from COVID-19. The CDR3 DNA sequence: TGTGCCTGCAAAGTCTCCGAGGCGAACACTGAAGCTTTCTTT. This translates into CACKVSEANTEAFF.